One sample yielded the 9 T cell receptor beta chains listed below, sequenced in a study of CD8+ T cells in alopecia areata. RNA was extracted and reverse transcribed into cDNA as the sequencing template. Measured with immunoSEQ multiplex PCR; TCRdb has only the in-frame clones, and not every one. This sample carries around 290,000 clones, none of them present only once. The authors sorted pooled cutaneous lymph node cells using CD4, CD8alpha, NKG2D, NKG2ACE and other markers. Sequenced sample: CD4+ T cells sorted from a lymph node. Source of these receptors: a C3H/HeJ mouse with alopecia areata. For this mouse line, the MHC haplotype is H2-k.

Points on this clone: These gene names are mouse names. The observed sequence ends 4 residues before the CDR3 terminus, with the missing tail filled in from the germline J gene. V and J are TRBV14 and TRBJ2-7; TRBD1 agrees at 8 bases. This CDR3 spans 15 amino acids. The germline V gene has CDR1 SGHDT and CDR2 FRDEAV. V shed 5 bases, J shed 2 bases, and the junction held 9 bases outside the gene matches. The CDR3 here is CASSPDRGGTYEQYF. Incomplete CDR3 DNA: TGTGCCAGCAGCCCCGACAGGGGAGGGACCTAT.

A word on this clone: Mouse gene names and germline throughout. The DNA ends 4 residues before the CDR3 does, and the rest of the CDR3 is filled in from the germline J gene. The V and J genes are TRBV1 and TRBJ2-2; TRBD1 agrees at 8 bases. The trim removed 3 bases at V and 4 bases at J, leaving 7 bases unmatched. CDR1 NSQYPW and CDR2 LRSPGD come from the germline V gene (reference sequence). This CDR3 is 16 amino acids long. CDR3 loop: CTCSAHQGAGTGQLYF. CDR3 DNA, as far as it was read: TGCACCTGCAGTGCCCATCAGGGGGCCGGCACCGGG. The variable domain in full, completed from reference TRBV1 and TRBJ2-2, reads VTLLEQNPRWRLVPRGQAVNLRCILKNSQYPWMSWYQQDLQKQLQWLFTLRSPGDKEVKSLPGADYLATRVTDTELRLQVANMSQGRTLYCTCSAHQGAGTGQLYFGEGSKLTVL.

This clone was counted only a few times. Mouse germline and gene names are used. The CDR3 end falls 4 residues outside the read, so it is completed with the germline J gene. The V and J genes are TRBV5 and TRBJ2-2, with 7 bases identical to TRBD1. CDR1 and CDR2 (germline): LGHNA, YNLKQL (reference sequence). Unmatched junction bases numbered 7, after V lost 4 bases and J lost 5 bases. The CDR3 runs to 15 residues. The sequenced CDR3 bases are TGTGCCAGCAGCCCACAGGGGAGGGGGACCGGG. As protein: CASSPQGRGTG. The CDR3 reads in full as CASSPQGRGTGQLYF.

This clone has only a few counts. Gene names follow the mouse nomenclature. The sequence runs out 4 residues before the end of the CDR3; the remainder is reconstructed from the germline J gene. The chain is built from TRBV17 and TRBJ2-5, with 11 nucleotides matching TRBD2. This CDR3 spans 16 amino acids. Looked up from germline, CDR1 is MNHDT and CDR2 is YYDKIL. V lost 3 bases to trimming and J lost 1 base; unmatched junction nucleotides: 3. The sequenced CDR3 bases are TGTGCTAGCAGTAGGGGGACTGGGGGAGACCAAGAC. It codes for CASSRGTGGDQD. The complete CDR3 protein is CASSRGTGGDQDTQYF. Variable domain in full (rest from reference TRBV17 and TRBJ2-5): DTTVKQNPRYKLARVGKPVNLICSQTMNHDTMYWYQKKPNQAPKLLLFYYDKILNREADTFEKFQSSRPNNSFCSLYIGSAGLEYSAMYLCASSRGTGGDQDTQYFGPGTRLLVL.

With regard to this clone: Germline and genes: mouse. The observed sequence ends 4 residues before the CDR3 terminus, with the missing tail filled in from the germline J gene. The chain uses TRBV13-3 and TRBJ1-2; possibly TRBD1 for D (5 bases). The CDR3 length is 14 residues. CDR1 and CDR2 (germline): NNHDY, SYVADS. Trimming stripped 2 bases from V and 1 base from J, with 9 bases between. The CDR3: CASSEWGGNSDYTF. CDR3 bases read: TGTGCCAGCAGTGAGTGGGGGGGAAACTCC.

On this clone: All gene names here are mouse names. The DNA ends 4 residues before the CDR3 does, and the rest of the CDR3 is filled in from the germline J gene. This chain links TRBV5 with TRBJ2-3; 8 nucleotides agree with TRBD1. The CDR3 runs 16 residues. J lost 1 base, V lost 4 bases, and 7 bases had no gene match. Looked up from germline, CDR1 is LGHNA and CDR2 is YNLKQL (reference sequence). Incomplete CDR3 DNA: TGTGCCAGCAGCCCCCAGGGGGCGCGGGGTGCAGAA. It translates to CASSPQGARGAE. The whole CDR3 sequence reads CASSPQGARGAETLYF.

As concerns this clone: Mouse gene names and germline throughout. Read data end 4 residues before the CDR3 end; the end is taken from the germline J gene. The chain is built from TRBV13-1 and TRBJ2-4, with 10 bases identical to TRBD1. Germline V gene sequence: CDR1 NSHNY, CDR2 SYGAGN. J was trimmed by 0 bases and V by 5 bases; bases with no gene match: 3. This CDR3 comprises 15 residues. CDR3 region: CASSWDRGSQNTLYF. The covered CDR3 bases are TGTGCCAGCAGCTGGGACAGGGGTAGTCAAAAC.

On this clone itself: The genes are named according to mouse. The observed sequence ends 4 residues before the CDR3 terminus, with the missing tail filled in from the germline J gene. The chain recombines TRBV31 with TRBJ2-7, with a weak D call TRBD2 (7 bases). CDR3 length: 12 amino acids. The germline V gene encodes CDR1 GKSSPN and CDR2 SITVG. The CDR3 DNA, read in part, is TGTGCCTGGAGTCGGGGGGCTGAT. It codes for CAWSRGAD. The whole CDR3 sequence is CAWSRGADEQYF.

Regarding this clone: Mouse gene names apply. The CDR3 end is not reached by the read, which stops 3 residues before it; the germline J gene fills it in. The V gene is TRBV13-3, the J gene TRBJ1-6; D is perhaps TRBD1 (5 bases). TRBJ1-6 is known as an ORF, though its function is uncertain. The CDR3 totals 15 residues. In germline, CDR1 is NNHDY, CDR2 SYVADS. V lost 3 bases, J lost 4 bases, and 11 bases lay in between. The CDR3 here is CASSAPRVYNSPLYF. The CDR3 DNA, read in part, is TGTGCCAGCAGTGCCCCCAGGGTTTATAATTCGCCC.